Each of the 3 T cell receptor beta chains below was sequenced from the same sample in a study of memory CD4+ T cells and cytomegalovirus serostatus (dated by TCRdb to between 2018 and 2021). Single viable CD3+CD4+CD8-CD45RO+ cells were sorted as memory CD4+ T cells on a FACSAria II. Preparation of the library involved the immunoSEQ multiplex PCR assay. The source is immuneACCESS, and TCRdb retained only in-frame sequences with V and J called. Part of the clones is not carried over; for the studies checked, unresolved V genes explain less than half of this, and the remainder is unexplained. For this sample there are 75,000 to 95,000 clones; roughly 80% appear just once. Jointly, the top ten make up 0.78% of the sample. Specimen: memory CD4+ T cells from blood. These receptors all come from an adult in good health and CMV-seronegative.

Only one count was recorded for this clone. The chain is built from TRBV6-1 and TRBJ2-7; TRBD1 matches 8 bases. The ends lost 6 bases at V and 5 bases at J; junction bases unmatched: 12. Looked up from germline, CDR1 is MNHNS and CDR2 is SASEGT. The CDR3 covers 15 residues. Written as DNA, the CDR3 is TGTGCCAGCAGGGTCAACCAGGGGGCGCAGAACGAGCAGTACTTC. Residues: CASRVNQGAQNEQYF.

Worth noting for this clone: Other DNA sequences in the same sample also yield this CDR3. The chain couples TRBV27 to TRBJ1-1; TRBD1 matches at 11 bases. V lost 2 bases to trimming and J lost 11 bases; unmatched junction nucleotides: 4. The CDR3 spans 13 residues. Germline V gives CDR1 MNHEY, CDR2 SMNVEV (reference sequence). The CDR3 sequence: CASSLLDRGQAFF. In nucleotides, the CDR3 is TGTGCCAGCAGTTTACTGGACAGGGGGCAGGCTTTCTTT.

V and J are TRBV4-1 and TRBJ2-1; perhaps D is TRBD1 or TRBD2 (5 bases each). The CDR3 extends over 16 amino acids. Germline V gene data show CDR1 as MGHRA and CDR2 as YSYEKL. Trimming took off 0 bases at V and 8 bases at J, with 17 bases between the two ends. CDR3 DNA: TGCGCCAGCAGCCAAGATGGGGCCAGGGAGCGCGATGAGCAGTTCTTC. Its protein is CASSQDGARERDEQFF.